This T cell receptor beta chain was captured by sequencing in a study of blood T cell repertoires in COVID-19. Background on the study: COVID-19 samples, acute and convalescent, were from the United States, Italy and Spain. Sources were T cells, B-cell-depleted T cells, or PBMCs; the material itself was cDNA or gDNA.

As processed by the authors: Amplification of reference gene primers was used by the study to estimate nucleated cell counts. Clones were read by immunoSEQ multiplex PCR, and TCRdb kept only the in-frame ones, dropping some. That table furnishes V, J and clone size, whereas the DNA furnished D and trimming. The data hold some 240,000 clones, with about 90% observed a single time. Patients in Seattle were enrolled during active infection, then followed longitudinally. Per the germline V gene, CDR1 is GTSNPN and CDR2 is SVGIG (reference sequence). The CDR3 length is 12 residues. Unmatched junction bases numbered 5, after V lost 3 bases and J lost 7 bases.

This rearrangement joins TRBV30 to TRBJ2-7, with 8 bases matching TRBD1. This clonotype originated in a woman in her 70s with COVID-19, enrolled during active disease. The material sequenced was peripheral blood. DNA for the CDR3: TGTGCCTGGAGCGGACAGGGCGGGGAGCAGTACTTC. It yields the protein CAWSGQGGEQYF.